This is a list of T cell receptor beta chains from one sample in a study of blood T cell repertoires in COVID-19. The repertoire was sequenced with immunoSEQ multiplex PCR; TCRdb's copy has only in-frame clones and lacks some. The data show hundreds of thousands of clones, 84% seen once. The sequenced sample consisted of peripheral blood. These receptors came from an elderly woman with active or convalescent COVID-19. CDR3s include the opening cysteine and the closing phenylalanine or tryptophan. Fields, in order: V gene, CDR3 protein.

>TRBV6-5
CASSYEYRGHEQYF
>TRBV7-9
CASSLELAGEQFF
>TRBV4-2
CASSPDRTFSGANVLTF
>TRBV19
CASSPQHRTKGDGELFF
>TRBV28
CASSLLAWDRSYRYGYTF
>TRBV4-1
CASRPSDVGQGNEQFF
>TRBV6-5
CASSYSQGKGYTF
>TRBV6-2/TRBV6-3
CASSYLKVVGQASTDTQYF
>TRBV27
CASSLFSNTEAFF
>TRBV11-2
CASSLDLDRTEAFF
>TRBV5-4
CASGVPGENGYTF